This paragraph covers one T cell receptor (beta chain) sequence. The antigen is undetermined. The sample comes from a study of cytomegalovirus exposure and HLA in healthy donors. V dropped 2 bases and J dropped 2 bases, with 10 bases sitting between them. Germline V gene lookup returns CDR1 MNHEY and CDR2 SMNVEV (reference sequence). The CDR3 contains 15 residues. General study results and limits: Later analysis placed DRB1 highest and HLA-C lowest in TCR association rates, which differed by HLA locus. The HLA-A and HLA-B alleles of most subjects were reportedly predicted accurately from TCR beta sequences. No immune exposure information besides CMV serostatus was available. Per published reports, the classifier diagnosed cytomegalovirus status with high specificity and sensitivity.

PCR primers comprised 60 Vbeta and 13 Jbeta primers. Using immunoSEQ multiplex PCR, the repertoire was profiled, and TCRdb retains in-frame clones only, with some absent. Of 150,000 to 200,000 clones listed, around three quarters are singletons. The source of this sequence is a man aged 30 to 39 in good health and CMV-seronegative. Sequenced sample: PBMCs. V is TRBV27 and J is TRBJ1-5; D is possibly TRBD1 (5 bases). The CDR3 sequence: CASSLGGDGNQPQHF. The CDR3 DNA is TGTGCCAGCAGTTTAGGGGGGGATGGCAATCAGCCCCAGCATTTT.